The 27 T cell receptor beta chains reported below all come from one sample, sequenced in a study of cytomegalovirus exposure and HLA in healthy donors. 13 Jbeta primers and 60 Vbeta primers were used for the PCR. This table comes from immunoSEQ multiplex PCR, and its TCRdb copy is limited to in-frame clones, with some not included. The data show about 160,000 clones, around 80% seen once. The sample taken for sequencing was PBMCs. The receptors originated from a male donor in good health and CMV-seropositive.

The chain is built from TRBV14 and TRBJ2-2; 7 bases are a match to TRBD1. Per the germline V gene, CDR1 is SGHDN and CDR2 is FVKESK. The V gene end was trimmed by 0 bases and the J gene end by 2 bases; junction bases not matched to a gene: 12. This CDR3 is 19 amino acids long. The CDR3 coding sequence is TGTGCCAGCAGCCAAGATAACAGGGGCCAACTCTTTAACACCGGGGAGCTGTTTTTT. Protein: CASSQDNRGQLFNTGELFF.

The chain carries TRBV9 and TRBJ2-1; 8 bases map to TRBD1. Germline lookup yields CDR1 SGDLS and CDR2 YYNGEE. The CDR3 contains 15 residues. V dropped 4 bases and J dropped 0; count of bases not matched to a gene: 3. Here the CDR3 DNA reads TGTGCCAGCAGCCGACAGGGGAGCTCCTACAATGAGCAGTTCTTC. It encodes CASSRQGSSYNEQFF.

This clone was found a few times. The rearrangement uses TRBV5-6 and TRBJ2-5, with 8 nucleotides matching TRBD2. The J segment lost 6 bases and the V segment lost 1 base, leaving 5 bases of the junction unmatched. The CDR3 consists of 14 residues. CDR1 and CDR2 (germline): SGHDT, YYEEEE. The CDR3 DNA sequence: TGTGCCAGCAGCTTGAAATCGGGGGGGAAGACCCAGTACTTC. Amino acids: CASSLKSGGKTQYF.

The chain joins TRBV18 to TRBJ1-2; 7 nucleotides line up with TRBD1. Trimming at V came to 8 bases and at J to 0 bases, leaving 6 bases not matched to a gene. CDR1 is KGHSH, CDR2 LQKENI, per germline. The CDR3 runs 14 residues. The CDR3 bases are TGTGCCAGCCGCTTGACAGGGTCTAACTATGGCTACACCTTC. It encodes CASRLTGSNYGYTF.

The gene calls are TRBV5-4 and TRBJ2-5; the match to TRBD2 covers 7 bases. The DNA end lines up better with TRBJ2-7; the J call may be wrong. CDR3 length equals 13 residues. The germline gives CDR1 SGHNT, CDR2 YYREEE (reference sequence). CDR3 sequence: CASSEPGGYEQYF. Written as DNA, the CDR3 is TGTGCCAGCAGCGAACCGGGAGGCTACGAGCAGTACTTC.

The chain carries TRBV29-1 and TRBJ2-5, with D perhaps TRBD2 (6 bases). Germline V gene lookup returns CDR1 SQVTM and CDR2 ANQGSEA. Between the trimmed V and J ends, which lost 8 bases and 5 bases, there was a span of 12 bases. The CDR3 has 11 residues. In DNA form, the CDR3 reads TGCAGCACGCGGGATTTGGAGACCCAGTACTTC. Protein sequence: CSTRDLETQYF.

This chain joins TRBV9 and TRBJ2-7; D call uncertain. There are 15 residues in the CDR3. Germline V gene data show CDR1 as SGDLS and CDR2 as YYNGEE. Trimming removed 0 bases from V and 1 base from J, with 11 bases in between. The CDR3: CASSVGLGESYEQYF. Here the CDR3 DNA reads TGTGCCAGCAGCGTAGGACTTGGCGAATCCTACGAGCAGTACTTC.

The CDR3: CASSVGPDSGNTIYF. CDR3 sequence (DNA): TGTGCCAGCAGCGTAGGCCCAGACTCTGGAAACACCATATATTTT. V usage is TRBV9 and J usage is TRBJ1-3, with D unresolved. This CDR3 is 15 amino acids long. Trimming stripped 0 bases from V and 0 bases from J, with 7 bases between. CDR1 and CDR2 from the germline V gene are SGDLS and YYNGEE.

The chain has TRBV5-8 and TRBJ2-7; 9 bases agree with TRBD1. The V and J ends lost 0 bases and 6 bases, in that order; junction bases with no gene match: 7. Germline V gives CDR1 SGHTS, CDR2 YDEGEE. The CDR3 is 15 amino acids. CDR3 amino acids: CASSLGGQGSVEQYF. CDR3 DNA: TGTGCCAGCAGCTTGGGGGGACAGGGTTCCGTCGAGCAGTACTTC. Full variable domain (missing parts from reference TRBV5-8 and TRBJ2-7): EAGVTQSPTHLIKTRGQQATLRCSPISGHTSVYWYQQALGLGLQFLLWYDEGEERNRGNFPPRFSGRQFPNYSSELNVNALELEDSALYLCASSLGGQGSVEQYFGPGTRLTVT.

Only a few counts were recorded for this clone. V is TRBV29-1 and J is TRBJ1-5; 7 bases are a match to TRBD1. The CDR3 length is 13 residues. V shed 6 bases, J shed 5 bases, and the junction held 7 bases outside the gene matches. Germline V gene sequence: CDR1 SQVTM, CDR2 ANQGSEA. The CDR3 is CSVRGNMDQPQHF. In nucleotides, the CDR3 is TGCAGCGTCAGGGGGAACATGGATCAGCCCCAGCATTTT.

This chain links TRBV6-5 with TRBJ1-2; 8 nucleotides agree with TRBD1. After removal of 8 bases from V and 8 bases from J, the junction contained 10 bases not matched to a gene. Germline V gives CDR1 MNHEY, CDR2 SVGAGI. The CDR3 consists of 13 residues. The CDR3 loop reads CASGTGGDLGYTF. Written as DNA, the CDR3 is TGTGCCAGCGGGACAGGCGGAGACTTAGGCTACACCTTC.

The rearrangement uses TRBV28 and TRBJ2-7, with TRBD2 matching over 7 bases. This CDR3 is 15 amino acids long. CDR1 MDHEN and CDR2 SYDVKM come from the germline V gene. V lost 6 bases, J lost 0 bases, and 8 bases stayed unmatched. CDR3 DNA: TGTGCCAGCAGCTCATCCCGGGAGGTCTCCTACGAGCAGTACTTC. Translation gives CASSSSREVSYEQYF.

This chain uses TRBV6-4 with TRBJ2-7, with 10 bases lining up with TRBD1. Germline CDR1 is MRHNA and CDR2 is SNTAGT. The V and J ends lost 3 bases and 3 bases, in that order; junction bases with no gene match: 17. The CDR3 is 19 residues long. The CDR3 sequence: CASSDAATGGIHQNYEQYF. DNA for the CDR3: TGTGCCAGCAGTGATGCCGCGACAGGGGGCATCCACCAAAACTACGAGCAGTACTTC.

The CDR3 region is CSATSGSETQYF. CDR3 nucleotide sequence: TGCAGCGCGACTAGCGGGAGCGAGACCCAGTACTTC. The chain carries TRBV29-1 and TRBJ2-5; TRBD2 aligns across 12 bases. This CDR3 has 12 residues. Germline V gives CDR1 SQVTM, CDR2 ANQGSEA. The J segment lost 5 bases and the V segment lost 7 bases, leaving 2 bases of the junction unmatched.

Points on this clone: A read error may produce the germline difference seen at one junction end. The chain uses TRBV7-9 and TRBJ2-7; D ambiguous. Germline CDR1 and CDR2: SEHNR and FQNEAQ (reference sequence). This CDR3 is 12 amino acids long. The CDR3 DNA reads TGTTCCAGCAGCCGCGCAAATTACGAGCAGTACTTC. Translating it yields CSSSRANYEQYF.

This clone was counted a single time. The chain carries TRBV11-3 and TRBJ2-5; tentative D call: TRBD2 (6 bases). The DNA end favors TRBJ2-7, so the J call may be wrong. CDR1 and CDR2 from the germline V gene are SGHNT and YENEEA. This CDR3 region has 18 residues. The CDR3 sequence is CASSSPPGLHQNPYEQYF. The CDR3 DNA is TGTGCCAGCAGCTCTCCTCCGGGACTCCATCAAAATCCCTACGAGCAGTACTTC.

The CDR3 reads CASSQEPGVSSYNEQFF. CDR3 coding DNA: TGCGCCAGCAGCCAAGAGCCCGGAGTTAGCTCCTACAATGAGCAGTTCTTC. V and J are TRBV4-3 and TRBJ2-1; D not certain. V lost 0 bases to trimming and J lost 0 bases, with 12 bases between them. The length of the CDR3 is 17 residues. Per the germline V gene, CDR1 is LGHNA and CDR2 is YSLEER.

The genes are TRBV7-3 and TRBJ2-3; a possible D gene is TRBD1 (6 bases). The V end was cut by 4 bases, the J end by 0 bases, with 11 bases between. This CDR3 spans 15 amino acids. Per germline, CDR1 SGHTA and CDR2 FQGTGA. CDR3 amino acids: CASSSGTRSTDTQYF. For the CDR3, the DNA is TGTGCCAGCAGCTCGGGGACACGTAGCACAGATACGCAGTATTTT.

The rearrangement joins TRBV30 to TRBJ2-7; weak D call: TRBD1 (5 bases). This CDR3 contains 15 residues. Germline lookup yields CDR1 GTSNPN and CDR2 SVGIG (reference sequence). Trimming left V 5 bases short and J 2 bases short, with 19 bases between. This chain's CDR3 is CAWRKVVGPPYEQYF. The CDR3 coding sequence is TGTGCCTGGCGGAAGGTGGTGGGGCCGCCCTACGAGCAGTACTTC.

The chain couples TRBV11-2 to TRBJ1-5, with 8 bases lining up with TRBD1. The CDR3 contains 15 residues. Trimming at V came to 5 bases and at J to 2 bases, leaving 5 bases not matched to a gene. CDR1 is SGHAT and CDR2 is FQNNGV in the germline V gene. The CDR3 spells CASSPTGEGNQPQHF. The CDR3 nucleotides read TGTGCCAGCAGCCCGACAGGGGAAGGCAATCAGCCCCAGCATTTT.

CDR3 loop: CAWEGGGNEQFF. In nucleotides, the CDR3 is TGTGCCTGGGAGGGGGGAGGGAATGAGCAGTTCTTC. The rearrangement links TRBV30 to TRBJ2-1; TRBD2 is a possible D gene (7 bases). CDR1 is GTSNPN and CDR2 is SVGIG in the germline V gene (reference sequence). The length of the CDR3 is 12 residues. Between the trimmed V and J ends, which lost 5 bases and 7 bases, there was a span of 12 bases.

This clone has only a few counts. The chain joins TRBV18 to TRBJ2-7, with 10 bases that match TRBD1. Germline trimming cut 1 base from V and 5 bases from J; bases unmatched to any gene: 8. The CDR3 totals 16 residues. From germline, CDR1 is KGHSH and CDR2 LQKENI. The CDR3 spells CASSPQGTGVFHEQYF. As DNA, the CDR3 is TGTGCCAGCTCACCACAAGGGACAGGGGTTTTCCACGAGCAGTACTTC.

V gene TRBV2 combines with J gene TRBJ2-5; 8 positions agree with TRBD2. Germline lookup yields CDR1 SNHLY and CDR2 FYNNEI. The CDR3 consists of 16 residues. V shed 8 bases, J shed 4 bases, and the junction held 15 bases outside the gene matches. CDR3 loop: CASGFIPGRAGETQYF. The CDR3 nucleotides read TGTGCCAGCGGCTTTATCCCCGGGAGGGCGGGAGAGACCCAGTACTTC. The entire variable domain, with the rest obtained from reference TRBV2 and TRBJ2-5, is as follows: EPEVTQTPSHQVTQMGQEVILRCVPISNHLYFYWYRQILGQKVEFLVSFYNNEISEKSEIFDDQFSVERPDGSNFTLKIRSTKLEDSAMYFCASGFIPGRAGETQYFGPGTRLLVL.

The chain has TRBV6-1 and TRBJ1-2; 9 nucleotides line up with TRBD1. The CDR3 has 15 amino acids. In germline, CDR1 is MNHNS, CDR2 SASEGT. V shed 2 bases and J 2 bases; nucleotides not matched to a gene: 3. The CDR3 nucleotides read TGTGCCAGCAGTGAATGGACAGGGGTAAACTATGGCTACACCTTC. Its protein product is CASSEWTGVNYGYTF.

This clone was counted a single time. The same CDR3 is also encoded by other DNA sequences in this sample. The chain recombines TRBV18 with TRBJ2-2; 7 bases align to TRBD1. This CDR3 spans 14 amino acids. V lost 5 bases to trimming and J lost 4 bases; unmatched junction nucleotides: 4. The germline V gene has CDR1 KGHSH and CDR2 LQKENI. CDR3 nucleotides: TGTGCCAGCTCAACGACAGGGCTCACCGGGGAGCTGTTTTTT. It translates to CASSTTGLTGELFF.

This clone has a handful of counts. The junction differs from germline at one of its ends, possibly a read error. The chain recombines TRBV7-9 with TRBJ1-3, with 9 bases that match TRBD1. Germline V CDR1 and CDR2: SEHNR, FQNEAQ (reference sequence). The CDR3 is 18 amino acids. The CDR3 sequence is CSSSRGEKQGARGNTIYF. The CDR3 DNA sequence: TGTTCCAGCAGTCGAGGAGAGAAACAGGGGGCGCGGGGAAACACCATATATTTT.

In this sample, this clone turned up once. CDR3 nucleotide sequence: TGCAGCGCCGGTTACGGGGAGCTGTTTTTT. It encodes CSAGYGELFF. V is TRBV29-1 and J is TRBJ2-2; D ambiguous. The germline CDR1 and CDR2 sequences are SQVTM and ANQGSEA. The germline V and J ends were trimmed by 7 bases and 7 bases, with 7 bases remaining between them. CDR3 length: 10 amino acids.